This T cell receptor beta chain appears in the sequencing data of a study of cytomegalovirus exposure and HLA in healthy donors (dated by TCRdb to 2017 to 2019). Study-level background: In an earlier analysis of around 540 of the donors, approximately 260 Gb of sequence data and 117 million unique TCR beta sequences from roughly 190 million T cells were reported. Approximately 310 gigabases of sequencing data and approximately 85 million unique TCR sequences were included in an early release covering several hundred HLA-typed donors. The genetic ancestry cluster associated with self-reported Caucasian donors included roughly four fifths of the 300 to 400 genotyped donors. The study aimed to test whether signatures of past pathogen exposure could be identified by cataloging public T cell receptors. The T cell repertoires of several hundred subjects were profiled by immunosequencing and related to cytomegalovirus serostatus. In addition to the first cohort of 500 to 850 subjects, a separate validation cohort of approximately 120 different subjects was used. The study combined high-throughput TCR immunosequencing, statistical association of individual TCRs with disease status, and machine learning to predict cytomegalovirus infection status. A later analysis re-examined previously published TCR beta repertoires from 610 or so donors and added high-resolution HLA genotyping to investigate patterns of TCR occurrence. Rather than drawing on any new phenotypic data, the later analysis identified candidate immune exposures from TCR beta sequences and the way those sequences occurred across donors. An earlier analysis of roughly 580 of the donors used high-throughput TCR beta sequencing to judge whether each TCR beta V gene segment behaved as functional or pseudogenic. Donor age, sex, ethnicity and CMV serostatus were compiled together with the repertoire data. In a later genetic analysis, genome-wide SNP genotypes for about 55% of the 666 donors were used, and that subset was treated as a discovery cohort. Every discovery cohort repertoire had been produced on one sequencing platform. HLA typing covered class I and class II loci at four-digit resolution. The number of typed donors differed by locus: about 629-630 for A, B, C, DRB1 and DQB1; 500 to 550 for DQA1; about 600 for DPA1; and 400 to 480 for DPB1. Five DR-DQ haplotypes were treated as single units for association and clustering because of strong linkage in the cohort. Across 398 genotyped donors of the cohort, an average of approximately 200,000 unique TCR beta nucleotide sequences per donor were sequenced, and around 19% of those sequences were non-productive.

V is clipped by 4 bases and J by 0 bases, and the sequence between their germline boundaries is 4 bases long. The CDR3 contains 14 residues, cysteine and phenylalanine counted. The kept DNA is CDR3 alone, 42 bases in frame from the first base. For CDR1 and CDR2, the germline V gene lists MRHNA and SNTAGT. Broad study findings and their caveats: A further reported finding was that TCR beta sequences accurately predicted the HLA-A and HLA-B alleles for most subjects in the first cohort. In this cohort, only TCR beta chains were sequenced, and detectable features were limited by the absence of alpha or paired-chain data. The classifier was reported to diagnose cytomegalovirus status with high specificity and sensitivity in both the original cohort and the validation cohort. Linkage disequilibrium might explain the correlated functional status among segregating V segments, but an unknown experimental factor could not be ruled out. In a later genetic analysis, a missense DCLRE1C variant was associated with V-gene and J-gene trimming of TCR beta chains, and the association was replicated in an independent cohort. Some 15 rarely observed V segments, including chromosome 9 orphons, were excluded from the earlier analysis of about 610 of the donors because counts were too low. A later genetic analysis reported fewer N-insertions in productive TCRs among donors in an Asian-associated ancestry cluster than the roughly 650-donor mean. A later analysis found that TCR association rates varied across HLA loci, with DRB1 alleles showing the most associated TCRs and HLA-C alleles the fewest. Strong co-occurrence of HLA alleles, especially DR and DQ, made assigning TCR associations to individual alleles difficult. A later analysis associated 17,000 or so TCR beta sequences with specific HLA alleles at a false discovery rate of 0.05. A later analysis found that HLA-associated TCR beta chains were more clonally expanded and had lower generation probabilities than equally common non-associated chains. In vitro tests confirmed that a few of the cytomegalovirus-associated TCR beta chains recognize cytomegalovirus antigens. Because HLA typing was missing for some donors at each locus, association tests included only the typed subset. A group of highly shared sequence variants was considered likely to be a technical artifact of the sequencing pipeline. In the study, 150 to 200 TCR beta chains were listed as associated with cytomegalovirus. Most CMV-associated TCR beta chains appeared to be HLA-restricted in a later analysis, and the HLA associations seemed to be driven largely by CMV exposure. The authors suggested that the approach could potentially be generalized to other disease states and immunological phenotypes. While some public TCRs were present in many individuals, most TCR sequences turned up only very rarely across donors. Sequencing depth was assumed to be roughly uniform across donors in the presence/absence analyses, though that assumption may not hold. Some IMGT-functional V segments, including TRBV6-2 and TRBV6-3, could not be distinguished by the 87-base-pair reads and were therefore excluded. Immune exposure information for the cohort was limited to CMV serostatus. In a later analysis, several top co-occurrence clusters were reported to appear linked to parvovirus B19, influenza, CMV and Epstein-Barr virus. In an earlier analysis of some 540 of the donors, most TCR beta V segments appeared in productive rearrangements about 87% or about 30% of the time, broadly matching IMGT annotations.

In this sample, this clone turned up a few times. Its antigen remains unidentified. Per-base qualities were not stored, and no clone one base away is much larger. Library method: the immunoSEQ multiplex PCR assay. A mixture of 60 forward primers for TCR Vbeta segments and 13 reverse primers for TCR Jbeta segments was used in the multiplex PCR. The CDR3 region of rearranged TCR beta genes was amplified from genomic DNA by a multiplex PCR assay. The Illumina HiSeq System was used to sequence the amplified TCR beta libraries as 87-base-pair reads. On the authors' methods: A later analysis counted approximately 76 million unique TCR beta chains across the roughly 700 repertoires, and some 11 million of these chains were shared by at least two donors. Raw reads were error-corrected and collapsed into unique sequences with a nearest-neighbor algorithm that merged closely related sequences to remove PCR and sequencing errors. Alignment of CDR3 sequences to IMGT reference sequences was used to assign V, D and J gene segments. For a sequence to be retained, at least a six-nucleotide match to both a V gene segment and a J gene segment was required. A rearrangement counted as productive if the CDR3 had no stop codons and remained in frame with V and J, and every other rearrangement counted as non-productive. Following IMGT convention, CDR3 was defined as the stretch from the second conserved V-encoded cysteine up to the conserved J-encoded phenylalanine. The earlier analysis of about 530 of the donors excluded any sequence lacking an unambiguous match to a single V gene segment. An earlier analysis of around 600 of the donors classified V segments as functional when productive rearrangements were above 56.7% and as segregating when the standard deviation between donors was above 5%. A statistical classification framework was developed to diagnose cytomegalovirus status using the catalog of TCR beta chain sequences. A later analysis assigned V and J genes by comparing TCR nucleotide sequences with IMGT/GENE-DB human TR gene sequences. The TCRdist pipeline was used in a later analysis to assign CDR3 sequences and most-parsimonious VDJ recombination scenarios. In a later analysis, every TCR beta chain was defined by the combination of its CDR3 amino acid sequence and its V-gene family, and reads without a unique V-gene family were dropped. As a way to deal with suspected cross-contamination and a sequencing artifact, a later analysis dropped nearly 600 nucleotide sequences that were highly shared and had low generation probability. For each public chain, a later analysis derived a clonal expansion index from normalized ranks of inferred template counts within each repertoire. In a later analysis, generation probabilities were computed with a VDJ recombination model fitted to out-of-frame rearrangements, and the resulting probabilities were checked against IGoR. A later analysis scored TCR-TCR, TCR-HLA and TCR-CMV co-occurrence with hypergeometric tests, applying a repertoire-size bias correction to TCR pairs. In a later analysis, false discovery rates were estimated by permuting HLA or CMV assignments 20 times. In a later analysis, co-occurring TCRs were grouped with DBSCAN, and TCRdist sequence similarity was added when clustering was performed within HLA-allele-positive subsets. Repertoires with fewer than 30,000 or more than 120,000 public chains, plus five repertoires with anomalous nucleotide sharing, were excluded from co-occurrence clustering. Held by TCRdb, this immuneACCESS table contains in-frame sequences only and omits some clones. Under half of the omission traces to an unresolved V gene where checked; the cause of the rest is unknown. That table supplies the V and J calls and clone size; D and trimming were determined from the DNA. The sample table shows over 80,000 clones, and roughly 85% are seen once. Approximately 6.5% of the sample belongs to the ten largest clones.

The cohort was made up of about 670 healthy bone marrow donors. At the time of sampling, every cohort member was nominally healthy, though immune exposures that went unrecorded were likely present. The donor tested CMV seronegative, placing the donor among the roughly 340 seronegative members of the cohort. A peripheral blood sample was provided by each donor, and peripheral blood mononuclear cells were used for TCR beta sequencing. Genomic DNA was extracted from the blood cell samples with the Qiagen DNeasy Blood Extraction Kit. This TCR derives from a female donor in good health and CMV-seronegative. Recombination linked TRBV6-4 to TRBJ2-6; confidence is insufficient to name the D gene. Sequencing was done on a sample of PBMCs. The DNA sequence is given as TGTGCCAGCAGTGCTGTCTCTGGGGCCAACGTCCTGACTTTC. Translated, this gives CASSAVSGANVLTF.